This T cell receptor (beta chain) was documented in a study of OX40 agonist ivuxolimab in advanced cancers. Turning to the overall study: Ivuxolimab, which targeted the costimulatory receptor OX40 (CD134), was an agonistic, fully human IgG2 monoclonal antibody. Among the roughly 52 dose-escalation patients, 19 had hepatocellular carcinoma, about 15 melanoma, 9 renal cell carcinoma and 9 head and neck cancer. The paper describes the monotherapy dose-escalation part (N ≈ 50 patients) of the phase I trial of ivuxolimab. The dose-escalation cohort was about 83% male with a mean age of about 54 years, ranging from roughly 20 to 80. Peripheral TCRbeta sequencing was intended to test whether TCR sequence diversity was altered and clonal T-cell expansion was caused by ivuxolimab. Intravenous ivuxolimab was administered to patients every 2 weeks at six dose levels: 0.01, 0.1, 0.3, 1.5, 3 and 10 mg/kg. Prior anti-PD-1, anti-PD-L1 or anti-CTLA-4 therapy was permitted, and approximately 40% of dose-escalation patients had received checkpoint inhibitors. Three dose-escalation patients achieved partial responses, one with hepatocellular carcinoma and two with cutaneous melanoma. Study-wide conclusions, independent of this receptor: After ivuxolimab, more expanded clones were found on average in CD8+ T cells than in CD4+ T cells. At doses of 0.1 to 3.0 mg/kg, clonal expansion of both CD4+ and CD8+ T cells in blood was seen between baseline and week 6. The antigen specificity of the clonally expanded peripheral T cells was not determined. Low levels of normalized T-cell clonal expansion were also seen in some nonresponding patients. In partial responders in the 0.1-3.0 mg/kg groups, normalized peripheral clonal expansion was found to be among the lowest, especially among CD8+ T cells.

To sequence the TCRbeta CDR3 region, genomic DNA was isolated from the sorted cells. The immunoSEQ Assay was used for sequencing of TCRbeta CDR3 regions. The source is immuneACCESS, and TCRdb retained only in-frame sequences with V and J called. Part of the clones is not carried over; for the studies checked, unresolved V genes explain less than half of this, and the remainder is unexplained. The sample table holds about 130,000 clones, of which under 95% were seen once. In total, the top ten clones hold roughly 0.85% of the sample. V is shortened by 4 bases, J by 6 bases, and the region joining them spans 13 bases. According to the germline V gene, CDR1 reads SGHDT and CDR2 reads YYEEEE. The CDR3 sequence holds 14 residues, the cysteine and phenylalanine included. The DNA shown is the 42-base CDR3, in frame from base 1. Comment on this clone: The specificity of this receptor is unknown. Base qualities are missing; no much larger clone stands one base away.

The trial excluded patients who had a history of autoimmune disease or were on systemic immunosuppression. Peripheral blood for TCR sequencing was collected from all dose cohorts at baseline, on cycle 4 day 1, and on cycle 7 day 1. The samples were drawn from a first-in-human, open-label, multicenter phase I dose-escalation trial of ivuxolimab. Adults with locally advanced or metastatic melanoma, renal cell carcinoma, hepatocellular carcinoma or head and neck squamous cell carcinoma were enrolled in the trial. Before TCR sequencing, CD4+ T cells and CD8+ T cells from peripheral blood were sorted into separate populations.

The clonotype originates from an adult with an advanced solid tumor such as melanoma, head and neck, liver or kidney cancer. Sequences were derived from CD4+ or CD8+ T cells sorted from blood, sampled in a trial of the OX40 agonist ivuxolimab. This receptor chain uses TRBV5-6 and TRBJ2-2; TRBD2 might be the D gene, on 6 matching bases. The CDR3 amino acid sequence is: CASSPRRGAGELFF. At the DNA level, the sequence is TGTGCCAGCAGCCCCAGGAGGGGCGCCGGGGAGCTGTTTTTT.